This T cell receptor beta chain originates from a study of cytomegalovirus exposure and HLA in healthy donors. The PCR had 60 Vbeta and 13 Jbeta primers. Authors' analysis steps: An analysis that came later counted 80 million or so unique TCR beta chains, around 10 million shared. Sequencing used immunoSEQ multiplex PCR; TCRdb keeps in-frame clones, though not all of them. Clonal size and the V and J genes are those of that table, whereas D and trimming came from the DNA. There are under 200,000 clones in the sample; 65% to 85% occur only once, and roughly 6.3% lies in the top ten. V was trimmed by 5 bases and J by 1 base, leaving 15 bases between them. The CDR3 has 16 amino acids. Germline V gives CDR1 MNHNY, CDR2 SVGAGI (reference sequence). Regarding this clone: Its antigen is unidentified.

Notes on the study in general: In a later analysis, HLA-C alleles had the fewest associated TCRs, DRB1 alleles the most. Among TCR beta chains, those listed as cytomegalovirus-associated numbered about 150.

This TCR came from a male donor in good health and CMV-seropositive. The sample taken for sequencing was PBMCs. This chain uses TRBV6-6 with TRBJ2-4, with a tentative D call TRBD2 (6 bases). In DNA, the CDR3 is TGTGCCAGCAGTCCCTTGGGGGGATATGCCAAAAACATTCAGTACTTC. Translating it yields CASSPLGGYAKNIQYF.